This T cell receptor (beta chain) emerged from a study of shared clonotypes between healthy human individuals. Trimming cost V 6 bases and J 6 bases, with 14 bases left between them. CDR3 size: 12 residues. CDR1 and CDR2 from the germline V gene are GTSNPN and SVGIG (reference sequence). Assay used: immunoSEQ multiplex PCR; TCRdb lists only in-frame clones, some missing. The data show under 2,500,000 clones, about 94% seen once. This clone has a handful of counts. Splitting the CD4+ cells yielded a CD45RA+ naive subset and a CD45RA-negative memory subset. Source material: naive CD4+ T cells sorted from blood. Subset: CD45RA+ positively selected. The rearrangement uses TRBV30 and TRBJ1-2; maybe TRBD1 (5 bases). The sequence came from a man between 18 and 35 years old in good health. The chain's CDR3 is CACGTQGDGYTF. The CDR3 region has the DNA TGTGCCTGCGGAACCCAAGGGGATGGCTACACCTTC.